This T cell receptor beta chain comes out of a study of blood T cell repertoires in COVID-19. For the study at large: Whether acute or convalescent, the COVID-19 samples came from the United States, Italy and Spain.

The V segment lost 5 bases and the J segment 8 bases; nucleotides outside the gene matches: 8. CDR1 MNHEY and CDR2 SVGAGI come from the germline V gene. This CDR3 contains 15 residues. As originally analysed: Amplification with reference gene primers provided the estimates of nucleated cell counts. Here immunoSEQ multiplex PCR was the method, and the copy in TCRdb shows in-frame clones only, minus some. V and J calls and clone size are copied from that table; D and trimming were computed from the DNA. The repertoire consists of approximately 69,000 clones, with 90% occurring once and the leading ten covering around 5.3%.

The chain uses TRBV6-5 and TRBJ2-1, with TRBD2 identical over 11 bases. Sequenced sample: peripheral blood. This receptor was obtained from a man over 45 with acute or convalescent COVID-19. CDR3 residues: CASSPGLAGIYEQFF. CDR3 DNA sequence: TGTGCCAGCAGTCCAGGACTAGCGGGTATTTATGAGCAGTTCTTC.